This T cell receptor beta chain was recovered during a study of tumor and adjacent non-tumor tissue in lung cancer. Overall study context: Aged about 31 to 80 years, patients included nine to eleven men and a few women with stage I to III disease.

Three rounds of nested PCR, following a modified ARM-PCR protocol, produced the TCRbeta library. MiXCR, run by TCRdb on the multiplex PCR reads, gives a single entry per CDR3 protein. The sample holds over 35,000 distinct CDR3 sequences, less than 65% seen once. For this clonotype: Its antigen is unidentified. At one end the junction does not follow the germline gene, possibly because of a read error.

CDR3 size: 15 residues. Germline-derived CDR1 and CDR2 are MGHRA and YSYEKL. No cell sorting was done before RNA was extracted from the tissue. More than 3 cm separated this lung sample from the edge of the tumor. Between August and November 2014, newly diagnosed, chemotherapy-naive lung cancer patients underwent thoracic surgery in China. Findings and limits, study-wide: Compared with tumor, normal lung showed significantly lower TCR diversity. Normal lung showed higher cumulative top 100 clone frequency than tumor.

Sequenced material: distant non-tumor lung tissue. The chain uses TRBV4-1 and TRBJ1-1, with D uncertain. This TCR was sampled from a man in his forties or fifties with non-small cell lung cancer. CDR3 sequence (DNA): TGCGCCAGCATCCAAGAGAGGGCCCCGAGCACTGAAGCTTTCTTT. It translates to CASIQERAPSTEAFF.